Listed here are 5 T cell receptor beta chains from one sample, sequenced in a study of radiation and T cells in renal cell carcinoma. The data were produced by immunoSEQ multiplex PCR, yet TCRdb's version contains in-frame clones alone and is incomplete. The sample carries roughly 160,000 clones, 88% recorded once. The time point is: blood 4 weeks post-SBRT, at nephrectomy. The treatment here: 15 Gy SBRT to primary tumor, nephrectomy 4 weeks later. The material sequenced was blood, taken from a patient whose treatment included radiotherapy and nephrectomy. All receptors come from a woman between 45 and 60 years old with renal cell carcinoma.

The sample holds a few counts of this clone. This chain links TRBV19 with TRBJ1-6, with D tentatively TRBD1 (5 bases). The CDR3 is 14 residues long. Per the germline V gene, CDR1 is LNHDA and CDR2 is SQIVND (reference sequence). Trimming removed 4 bases from V and 9 bases from J, with 13 bases in between. CDR3 sequence: CASSSEGWRSPLHF. The CDR3 DNA follows: TGTGCCAGTAGTAGCGAGGGGTGGCGTTCACCCCTCCACTTT.

This clone has just one count. The chain carries TRBV6-5 and TRBJ1-1; maybe TRBD1 (5 bases). Germline V gene sequence: CDR1 MNHEY, CDR2 SVGAGI. The CDR3 has 14 residues. The V end was cut by 2 bases, the J end by 4 bases, with 11 bases between. The CDR3 nucleotides are TGTGCCAGCAGTTACAGGGGTCGCGGCACTGAAGCTTTCTTT. Translation: CASSYRGRGTEAFF.

The J gene is TRBJ1-2, the V gene TRBV5-1; TRBD1 matches 10 bases. Germline values: CDR1 SGHRS, CDR2 YFSETQ. The CDR3 is 14 amino acids. Germline trimming cut 6 bases from V and 6 bases from J; bases unmatched to any gene: 8. DNA of the CDR3: TGCGCCAGCAACCGAGGGACAGGGGAGAATGGCTACACCTTC. It yields the protein CASNRGTGENGYTF. Looking up the rest from reference TRBV5-1 and TRBJ1-2 gives the full variable domain: KAGVTQTPRYLIKTRGQQVTLSCSPISGHRSVSWYQQTPGQGLQFLFEYFSETQRNKGNFPGRFSGRQFSNSRSEMNVSTLELGDSALYLCASNRGTGENGYTFGSGTRLTVV.

V gene TRBV4-3 combines with J gene TRBJ2-7; 9 nucleotides line up with TRBD1. Trimming took 0 bases from V and 1 from J; bases not matched to a gene: 10. Germline loops: CDR1 LGHNA, CDR2 YSLEER. This CDR3 contains 18 residues. This chain's CDR3 is CASSQDLTGGGESYEQYF. Written as DNA, the CDR3 is TGCGCCAGCAGCCAAGACTTAACAGGGGGCGGTGAGTCCTACGAGCAGTACTTC.

This clone was found once. The CDR3 here is CASSQERRFSYYEQYF. CDR3 DNA: TGCGCCAGCAGCCAAGAGCGACGGTTCAGCTACTACGAGCAGTACTTC. The V gene is TRBV4-1, the J gene TRBJ2-7; no clear D. CDR1 is MGHRA and CDR2 is YSYEKL in the germline V gene. CDR3 length equals 16 residues. The germline V and J ends were trimmed by 0 bases and 3 bases, with 15 bases remaining between them.